This T cell receptor beta chain was recovered during a study of T cell responses to AZD1222 COVID-19 vaccine. Repertoires were generated with immunoSEQ multiplex PCR, while TCRdb's copy carries only in-frame clones and drops some. The sample lists approximately 150,000 clones, approximately 92% occurring once. The CDR3 covers 14 residues. Trimming cost V 2 bases and J 7 bases, with 12 bases left between them. CDR1 and CDR2 (germline): SGHRS, YFSETQ. Sequenced material: peripheral blood, taken on day 0 of AZD1222 vaccination. This sequence joins TRBV5-1 and TRBJ2-2; perhaps TRBD1 as D (6 bases). The clonotype originates from an adult in good health. DNA of the CDR3: TGCGCCAGCAGCTTAGGGGGAATCGTCGGGGAGCTGTTTTTT. Translation: CASSLGGIVGELFF.